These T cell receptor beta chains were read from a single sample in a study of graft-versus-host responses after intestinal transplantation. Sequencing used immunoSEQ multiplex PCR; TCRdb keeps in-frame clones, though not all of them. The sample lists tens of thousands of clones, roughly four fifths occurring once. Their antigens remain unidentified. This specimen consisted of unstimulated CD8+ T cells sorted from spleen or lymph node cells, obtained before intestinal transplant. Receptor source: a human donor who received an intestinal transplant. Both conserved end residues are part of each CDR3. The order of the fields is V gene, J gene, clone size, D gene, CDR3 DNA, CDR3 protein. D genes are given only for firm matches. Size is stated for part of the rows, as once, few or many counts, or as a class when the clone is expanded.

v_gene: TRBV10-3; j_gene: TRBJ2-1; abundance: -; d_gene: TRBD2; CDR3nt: TGTGCCATCAGTGAGTCGATGCTAGCGGAGGGCCTTTACAATGAGCAGTTCTTC; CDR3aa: CAISESMLAEGLYNEQFF
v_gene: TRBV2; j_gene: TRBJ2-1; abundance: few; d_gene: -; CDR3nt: TGTGCCAGCAGCCCCCCCGTTGAACGGGTCAAAAATGAGCAGTTCTTC; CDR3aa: CASSPPVERVKNEQFF
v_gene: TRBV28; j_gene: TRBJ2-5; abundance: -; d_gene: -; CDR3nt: TGTGCCAGCACCTCCGGGACGGCCCAAGAGACCCAGTACTTC; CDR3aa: CASTSGTAQETQYF
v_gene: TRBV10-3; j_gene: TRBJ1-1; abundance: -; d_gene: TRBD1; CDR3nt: TGTGCCATCAGTCCCGGGACAGAAGAGGCTTTCTTT; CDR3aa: CAISPGTEEAFF
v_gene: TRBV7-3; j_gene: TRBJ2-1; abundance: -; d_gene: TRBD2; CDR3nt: TGTGCCAGCAGCTTAAGTCTAGCGGGGGTACGCTACAATGAGCAGTTCTTC; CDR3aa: CASSLSLAGVRYNEQFF
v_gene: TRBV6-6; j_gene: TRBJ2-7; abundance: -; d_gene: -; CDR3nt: TGTGCCAGCAGCGCGGTGGGGCCTTCCTACGAGCAGTACTTC; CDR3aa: CASSAVGPSYEQYF
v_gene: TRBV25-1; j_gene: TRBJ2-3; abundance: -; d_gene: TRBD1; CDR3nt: TGTGCCAGCAGTGAATATTTCCCGACAGGGATTTACACAGATACGCAGTATTTT; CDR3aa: CASSEYFPTGIYTDTQYF
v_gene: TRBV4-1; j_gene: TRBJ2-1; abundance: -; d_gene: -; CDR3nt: TGCGCCAGCAGCCAAGACCCGACCCAGGGCTCCTACAATGAGCAGTTCTTC; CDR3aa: CASSQDPTQGSYNEQFF
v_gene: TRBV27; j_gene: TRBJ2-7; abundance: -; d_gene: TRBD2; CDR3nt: TGTGCCAGCAGCCATATGGCTAGCGGGTCCTACGAGCAGTACTTC; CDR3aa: CASSHMASGSYEQYF
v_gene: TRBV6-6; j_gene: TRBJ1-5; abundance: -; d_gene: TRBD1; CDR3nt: TGTGCCAGCAGATCTCGTACAGGGGGCTGTCAGCCCCAGCATTTT; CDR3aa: CASRSRTGGCQPQHF
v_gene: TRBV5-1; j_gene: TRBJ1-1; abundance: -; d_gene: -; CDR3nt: TGCGCCAGCAGCTTGGGGGGCTTGAACACTGAAGCTTTCTTT; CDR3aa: CASSLGGLNTEAFF
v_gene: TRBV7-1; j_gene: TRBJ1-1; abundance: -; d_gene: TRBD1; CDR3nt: TGTGCCAGCAGCTTAGGGACAGGGCGTACTGAAGCTTTCTTT; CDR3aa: CASSLGTGRTEAFF
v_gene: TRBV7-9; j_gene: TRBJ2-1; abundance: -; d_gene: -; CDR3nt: TGTGCCAGCAGCCTTCGACGGTTGAATGAGCAGTTCTTC; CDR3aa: CASSLRRLNEQFF
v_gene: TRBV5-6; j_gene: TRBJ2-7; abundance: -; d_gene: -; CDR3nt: TGTGCCAGCAGCACCAACCCAATGGGGTACGAGCAGTACTTC; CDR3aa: CASSTNPMGYEQYF
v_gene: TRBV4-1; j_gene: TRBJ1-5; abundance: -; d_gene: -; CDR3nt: TGCGCCAGCAGCCAAGGCCGCTTGTGGGCAAATCAGCCCCAGCATTTT; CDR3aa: CASSQGRLWANQPQHF
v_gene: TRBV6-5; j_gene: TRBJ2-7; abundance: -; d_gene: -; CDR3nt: TGTGCCAGCAGTTACTCGATGGTGGGCAGGGACGAGCAGTACTTC; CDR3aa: CASSYSMVGRDEQYF
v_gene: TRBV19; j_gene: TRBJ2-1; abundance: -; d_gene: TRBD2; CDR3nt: TGTGCCAGTAGTATGGTAGCGGGAGCCCACAATGAGCAGTTCTTC; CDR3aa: CASSMVAGAHNEQFF
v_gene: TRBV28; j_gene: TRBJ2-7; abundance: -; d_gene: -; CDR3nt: TGTGCCAGCACCCAAGTAGGGTCTTGGGAGCAGTACTTC; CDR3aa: CASTQVGSWEQYF
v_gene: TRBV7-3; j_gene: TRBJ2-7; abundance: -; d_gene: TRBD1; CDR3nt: TGTGCCAGCAGACCCCGGGACAGGGCCACCTACGAGCAGTACTTC; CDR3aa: CASRPRDRATYEQYF
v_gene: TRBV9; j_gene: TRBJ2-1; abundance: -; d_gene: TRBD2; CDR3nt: TGTGCCAGCAGCGCTACACCATTACTGGGACTAGCGGACAATGAGCAGTTCTTC; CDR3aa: CASSATPLLGLADNEQFF
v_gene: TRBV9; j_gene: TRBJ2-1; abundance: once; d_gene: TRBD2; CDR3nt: TGTGCCAGCAGCGTCGGTGCGGGGGGTGCTAATGAGCAGTTCTTC; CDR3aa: CASSVGAGGANEQFF
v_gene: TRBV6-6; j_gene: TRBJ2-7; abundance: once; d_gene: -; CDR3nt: TGTGCCAGCAGGGACAGAGCCTACGAGCAGTACTTC; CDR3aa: CASRDRAYEQYF
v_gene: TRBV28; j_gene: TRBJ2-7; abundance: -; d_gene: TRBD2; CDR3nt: TGTGCCAGCAGTTTAGCAACTAGCGGGAGCTCCTACGAGCAGTACTTC; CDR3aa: CASSLATSGSSYEQYF
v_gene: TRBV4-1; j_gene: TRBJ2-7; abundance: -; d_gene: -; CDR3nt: TGCGCCAGCAGCCAAGATATCAGGGACATGGCCGTCTACGAGCAGTACTTC; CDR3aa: CASSQDIRDMAVYEQYF
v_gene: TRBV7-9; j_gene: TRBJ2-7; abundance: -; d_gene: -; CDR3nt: TGTGCCAGCGGGTCAGTCGGCTCCTACGAGCAGTACTTC; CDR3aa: CASGSVGSYEQYF
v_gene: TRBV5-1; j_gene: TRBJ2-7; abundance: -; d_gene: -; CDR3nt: TGCGCCAGCAGTTACCAGGGTTCCGAGCAGTACTTC; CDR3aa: CASSYQGSEQYF
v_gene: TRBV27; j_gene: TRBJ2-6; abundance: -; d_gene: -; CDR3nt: TGTGCCAGCACCACACGACTTCCCGGGGCCAACGTCCTGACTTTC; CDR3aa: CASTTRLPGANVLTF